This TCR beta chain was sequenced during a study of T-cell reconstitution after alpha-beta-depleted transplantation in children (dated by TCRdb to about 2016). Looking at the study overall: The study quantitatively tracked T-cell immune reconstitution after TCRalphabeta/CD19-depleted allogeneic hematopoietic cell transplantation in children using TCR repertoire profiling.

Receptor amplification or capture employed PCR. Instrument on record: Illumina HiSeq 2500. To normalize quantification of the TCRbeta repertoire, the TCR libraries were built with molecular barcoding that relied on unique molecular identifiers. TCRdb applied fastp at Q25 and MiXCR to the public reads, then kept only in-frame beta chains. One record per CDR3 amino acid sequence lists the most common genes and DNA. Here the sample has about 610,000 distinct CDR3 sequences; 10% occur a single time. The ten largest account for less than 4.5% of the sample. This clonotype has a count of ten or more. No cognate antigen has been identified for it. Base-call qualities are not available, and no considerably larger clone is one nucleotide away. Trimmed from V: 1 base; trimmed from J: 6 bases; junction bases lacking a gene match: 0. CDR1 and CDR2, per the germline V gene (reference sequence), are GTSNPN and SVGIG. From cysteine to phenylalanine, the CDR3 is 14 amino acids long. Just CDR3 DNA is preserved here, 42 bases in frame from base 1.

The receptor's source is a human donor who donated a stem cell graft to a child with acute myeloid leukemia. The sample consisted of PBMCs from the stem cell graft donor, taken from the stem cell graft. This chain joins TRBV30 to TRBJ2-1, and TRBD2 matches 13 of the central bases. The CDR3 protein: CAWSGTSGSNEQFF. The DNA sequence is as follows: TGTGCCTGGAGTGGGACTAGCGGGAGCAATGAGCAGTTCTTC.